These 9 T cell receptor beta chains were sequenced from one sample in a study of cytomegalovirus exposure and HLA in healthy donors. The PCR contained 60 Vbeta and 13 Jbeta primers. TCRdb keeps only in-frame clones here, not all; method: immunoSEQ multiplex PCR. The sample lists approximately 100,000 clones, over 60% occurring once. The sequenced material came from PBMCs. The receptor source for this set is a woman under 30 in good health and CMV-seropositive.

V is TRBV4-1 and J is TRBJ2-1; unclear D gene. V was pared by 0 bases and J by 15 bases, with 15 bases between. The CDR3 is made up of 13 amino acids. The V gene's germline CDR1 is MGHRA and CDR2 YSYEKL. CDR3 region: CASSQEWKAGLFF. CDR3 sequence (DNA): TGCGCCAGCAGCCAAGAATGGAAAGCTGGGCTGTTCTTC.

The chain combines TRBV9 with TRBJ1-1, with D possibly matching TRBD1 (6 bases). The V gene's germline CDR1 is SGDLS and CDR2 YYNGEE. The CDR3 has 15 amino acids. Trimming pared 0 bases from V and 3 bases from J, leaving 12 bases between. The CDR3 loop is CASSVAVQGHTEAFF. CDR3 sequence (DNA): TGTGCCAGCAGCGTAGCCGTCCAGGGGCACACTGAAGCTTTCTTT.

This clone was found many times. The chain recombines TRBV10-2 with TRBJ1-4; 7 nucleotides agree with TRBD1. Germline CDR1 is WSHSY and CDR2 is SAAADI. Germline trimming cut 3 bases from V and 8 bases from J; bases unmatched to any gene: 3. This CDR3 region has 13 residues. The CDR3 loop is CASSEWTGEKLFF. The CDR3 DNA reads TGCGCCAGCAGTGAATGGACAGGAGAAAAACTGTTTTTT.

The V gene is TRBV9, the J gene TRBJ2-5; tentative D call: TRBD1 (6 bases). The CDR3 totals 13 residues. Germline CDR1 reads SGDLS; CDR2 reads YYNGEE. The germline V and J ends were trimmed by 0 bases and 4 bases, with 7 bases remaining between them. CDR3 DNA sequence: TGTGCCAGCAGCGTAGTAGGGGGAGAGACCCAGTACTTC. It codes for CASSVVGGETQYF. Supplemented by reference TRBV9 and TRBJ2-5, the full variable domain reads DSGVTQTPKHLITATGQRVTLRCSPRSGDLSVYWYQQSLDQGLQFLIQYYNGEERAKGNILERFSAQQFPDLHSELNLSSLELGDSALYFCASSVVGGETQYFGPGTRLLVL.

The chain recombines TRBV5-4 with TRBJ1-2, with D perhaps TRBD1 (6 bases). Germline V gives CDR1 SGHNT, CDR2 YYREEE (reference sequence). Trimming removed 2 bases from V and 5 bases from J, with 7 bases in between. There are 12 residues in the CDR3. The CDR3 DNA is TGTGCCAGCAGCTTAACAGGGTATGGCTACACCTTC. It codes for CASSLTGYGYTF.

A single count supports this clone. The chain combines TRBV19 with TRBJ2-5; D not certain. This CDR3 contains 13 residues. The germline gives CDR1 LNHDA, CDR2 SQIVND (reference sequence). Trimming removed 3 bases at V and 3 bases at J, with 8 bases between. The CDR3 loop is CASSMSRKETQYF. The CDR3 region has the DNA TGTGCCAGTAGTATGTCCAGAAAAGAGACCCAGTACTTC.

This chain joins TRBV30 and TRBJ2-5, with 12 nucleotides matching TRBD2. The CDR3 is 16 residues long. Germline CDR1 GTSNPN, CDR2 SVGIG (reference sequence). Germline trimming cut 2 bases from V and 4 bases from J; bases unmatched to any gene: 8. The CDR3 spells CAWSPTSGSFPETQYF. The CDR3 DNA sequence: TGTGCCTGGAGTCCGACTAGCGGGAGTTTCCCAGAGACCCAGTACTTC.

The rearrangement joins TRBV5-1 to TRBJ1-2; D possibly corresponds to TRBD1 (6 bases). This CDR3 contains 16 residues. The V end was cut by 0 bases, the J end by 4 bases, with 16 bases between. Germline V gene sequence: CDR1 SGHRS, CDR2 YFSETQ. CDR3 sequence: CASSLAETGFFYGYTF. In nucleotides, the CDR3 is TGCGCCAGCAGCTTGGCCGAGACAGGTTTTTTCTATGGCTACACCTTC.

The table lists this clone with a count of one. The CDR3 nucleotides read TGTGCCAGCAGCTGGGACAGGGCCGAGCAGTACTTC. Amino acids: CASSWDRAEQYF. The V call is TRBV5-6, the J call TRBJ2-7; TRBD1 matches 9 bases. This CDR3 is 12 amino acids long. The V and J ends lost 3 bases and 6 bases, in that order; junction bases with no gene match: 1. Germline V CDR1 and CDR2: SGHDT, YYEEEE.